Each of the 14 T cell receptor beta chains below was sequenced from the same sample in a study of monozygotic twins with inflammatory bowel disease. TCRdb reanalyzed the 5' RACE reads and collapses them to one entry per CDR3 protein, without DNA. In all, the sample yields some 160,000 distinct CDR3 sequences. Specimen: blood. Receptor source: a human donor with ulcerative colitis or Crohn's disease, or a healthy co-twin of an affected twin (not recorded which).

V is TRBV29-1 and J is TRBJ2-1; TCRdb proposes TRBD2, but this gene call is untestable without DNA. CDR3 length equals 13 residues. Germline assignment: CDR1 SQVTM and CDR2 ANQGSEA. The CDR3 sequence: CSVRLPSYNEQFF.

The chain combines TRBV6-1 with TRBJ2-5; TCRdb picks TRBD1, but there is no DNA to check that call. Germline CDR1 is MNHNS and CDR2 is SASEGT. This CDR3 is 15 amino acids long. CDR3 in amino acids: CASSSQGGSQETQYF.

The chain's CDR3 is CASSLLGLGETQYF. J is TRBJ2-5 and V is TRBV5-1. Germline loops: CDR1 SGHRS, CDR2 YFSETQ. This CDR3 has 14 residues. Looking up the rest from reference TRBV5-1 and TRBJ2-5 gives the full variable domain: KAGVTQTPRYLIKTRGQQVTLSCSPISGHRSVSWYQQTPGQGLQFLFEYFSETQRNKGNFPGRFSGRQFSNSRSEMNVSTLELGDSALYLCASSLLGLGETQYFGPGTRLLVL.

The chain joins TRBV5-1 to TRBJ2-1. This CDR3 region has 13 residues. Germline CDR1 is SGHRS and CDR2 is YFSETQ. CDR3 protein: CASSLGRIDEQFF.

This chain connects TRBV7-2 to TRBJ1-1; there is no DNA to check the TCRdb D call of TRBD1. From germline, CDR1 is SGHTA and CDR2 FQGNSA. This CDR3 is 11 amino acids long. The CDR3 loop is CASSRQLEAFF.

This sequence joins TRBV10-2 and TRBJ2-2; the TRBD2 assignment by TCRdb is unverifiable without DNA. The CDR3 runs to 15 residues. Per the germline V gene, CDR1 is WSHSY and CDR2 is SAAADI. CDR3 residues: CASRRTKSNTGELFF.

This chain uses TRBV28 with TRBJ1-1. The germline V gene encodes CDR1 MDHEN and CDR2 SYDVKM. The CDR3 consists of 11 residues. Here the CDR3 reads CASSFKGKAFF.

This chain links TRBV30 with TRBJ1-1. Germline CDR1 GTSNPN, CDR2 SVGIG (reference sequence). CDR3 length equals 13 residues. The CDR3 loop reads CAWAGDTGSEAFF.

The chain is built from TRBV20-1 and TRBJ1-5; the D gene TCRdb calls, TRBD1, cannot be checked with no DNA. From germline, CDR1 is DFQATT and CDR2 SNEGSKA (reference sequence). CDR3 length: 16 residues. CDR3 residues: CSARPGQVGWDQPQHF.

This chain's CDR3 is CSARRLTQTDTQYF. This chain links TRBV20-1 with TRBJ2-3; TCRdb designates TRBD1, a call that cannot be tested without DNA. Germline CDR1 is DFQATT and CDR2 is SNEGSKA (reference sequence). CDR3 length: 14 amino acids.

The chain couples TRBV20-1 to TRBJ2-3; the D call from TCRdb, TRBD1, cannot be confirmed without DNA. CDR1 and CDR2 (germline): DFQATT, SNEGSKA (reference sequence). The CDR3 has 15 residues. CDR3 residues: CSARVLGGLLDTQYF.

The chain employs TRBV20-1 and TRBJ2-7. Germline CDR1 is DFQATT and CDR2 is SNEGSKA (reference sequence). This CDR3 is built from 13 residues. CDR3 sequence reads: CSALPAITYEQYF.

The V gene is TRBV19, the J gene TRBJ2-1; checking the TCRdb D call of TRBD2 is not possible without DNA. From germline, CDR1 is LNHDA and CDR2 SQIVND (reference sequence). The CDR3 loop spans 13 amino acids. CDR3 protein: CASSMGGGGEQFF.

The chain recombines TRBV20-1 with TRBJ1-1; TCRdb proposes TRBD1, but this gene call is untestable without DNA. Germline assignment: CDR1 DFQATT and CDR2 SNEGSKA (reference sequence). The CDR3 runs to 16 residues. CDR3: CSARGGTGDSNTEAFF.